One sample yielded the 31 T cell receptor beta chains listed below, sequenced in a study of response to subunit inactivated influenza vaccine. A single record per CDR3 protein comes from TCRdb applying MiXCR to the RT-PCR reads. This sample yields 700,000 to 800,000 distinct CDR3 sequences, of which around 20% are seen a single time; around 9.9% belongs to the top ten. The sequenced sample was PBMCs from blood, obtained about 5 days after vaccination. These receptors were collected from a middle-aged man who received an inactivated influenza vaccine.

This clonotype was observed a handful of times. The V call is TRBV29-1, the J call TRBJ1-1; possibly TRBD1 for D (6 bases). Germline CDR1 SQVTM, CDR2 ANQGSEA. This CDR3 spans 13 amino acids. Trimming cost V 5 bases and J 1 base, with 11 bases left between them. The CDR3 nucleotides read TGCAGCGTTCCCGCAGGGGAGAACACTGAAGCTTTCTTT. Protein: CSVPAGENTEAFF. The entire variable domain, with the rest obtained from reference TRBV29-1 and TRBJ1-1, is as follows: SAVISQKPSRDICQRGTSLTIQCQVDSQVTMMFWYRQQPGQSLTLIATANQGSEATYESGFVIDKFPISRPNLTFSTLTVSNMSPEDSSIYLCSVPAGENTEAFFGQGTRLTVV.

This clonotype was observed many times. The chain recombines TRBV4-3 with TRBJ2-7, with D possibly being TRBD2 (6 bases). Looked up from germline, CDR1 is LGHNA and CDR2 is YSLEER. The CDR3 loop spans 15 amino acids. V shed 0 bases and J shed 0 bases, with 9 bases lying between them. The DNA of the CDR3 is TGCGCCAGCAGCCAAGATCAGGGAGGCTCCTACGAGCAGTACTTC. Its translation is CASSQDQGGSYEQYF.

The DNA for the CDR3 is TGCAGTGCTAGAGAAACTAGCGGACCCTTTTCCTACGAGCAGTACTTC. Translated: CSARETSGPFSYEQYF. The V gene is TRBV20-1, the J gene TRBJ2-7, with 8 bases lining up with TRBD2. The germline gives CDR1 DFQATT, CDR2 SNEGSKA (reference sequence). V lost 0 bases to trimming and J lost 1 base; unmatched junction nucleotides: 8. This CDR3 is built from 16 residues.

This clonotype was seen a handful of times. This chain uses TRBV28 with TRBJ2-7, with 9 bases lining up with TRBD2. The germline V gene encodes CDR1 MDHEN and CDR2 SYDVKM. Trimming cost V 3 bases and J 5 bases; bases outside gene matches: 5. There are 14 residues in the CDR3. The CDR3 DNA is TGTGCCAGCAGTTTCAGCGGGAGGCCCAACGAGCAGTACTTC. It specifies CASSFSGRPNEQYF.

The chain uses TRBV20-1 and TRBJ1-1; tentative D call: TRBD1 (5 bases). CDR3 length: 14 residues. V gave up 6 bases and J gave up 5 bases, with 19 bases separating them. Germline CDR1 DFQATT, CDR2 SNEGSKA (reference sequence). The DNA for the CDR3 is TGCAGTGCCCATCCGCAGGGAGAAGGGACTGAAGCTTTCTTT. Translation gives CSAHPQGEGTEAFF.

V gene TRBV29-1 combines with J gene TRBJ2-1, with 9 nucleotides matching TRBD2. Per the germline V gene, CDR1 is SQVTM and CDR2 is ANQGSEA. Trimming at V came to 6 bases and at J to 7 bases, leaving 10 bases not matched to a gene. The CDR3 loop spans 14 amino acids. DNA for the CDR3: TGCAGCGTAAAAGGGACTAGCACTTGGAATGAGCAGTTCTTC. Translating it yields CSVKGTSTWNEQFF.

The CDR3 sequence is CARSEKQGTHQETQYF. The CDR3 nucleotides are TGTGCCAGAAGCGAGAAACAGGGGACCCACCAAGAGACCCAGTACTTC. The chain couples TRBV5-3 to TRBJ2-5, with TRBD1 identical over 7 bases. TRBV5-3 is reported as an ORF; its role is uncertain. Trimming at V came to 4 bases and at J to 0 bases, leaving 9 bases not matched to a gene. This CDR3 has 16 residues.

The chain employs TRBV28 and TRBJ2-1, with 7 bases aligning to TRBD2. Looked up from germline, CDR1 is MDHEN and CDR2 is SYDVKM. Germline trimming cut 7 bases from V and 5 bases from J; bases unmatched to any gene: 8. There are 14 residues in the CDR3. The CDR3 protein is CASTISGPHNEQFF. CDR3 nucleotides: TGTGCCAGCACTATTAGCGGGCCTCACAATGAGCAGTTCTTC.

This clonotype was counted between two and nine times. V and J are TRBV20-1 and TRBJ2-7; no clear D gene. The length of the CDR3 is 14 residues. Germline values: CDR1 DFQATT, CDR2 SNEGSKA (reference sequence). With 1 base removed from V and 7 bases from J, the gap between germline ends came to 17 bases. CDR3 region: CSARGVSSWHEQYF. CDR3 nucleotide sequence: TGCAGTGCTAGAGGGGTTTCCTCCTGGCATGAGCAGTACTTC.

The genes are TRBV25-1 and TRBJ1-4; 7 bases fit TRBD1. The ends lost 3 bases at V and 0 bases at J; junction bases unmatched: 16. The CDR3 contains 20 residues. Germline CDR1 is MGHDK and CDR2 is SYGVNS. The CDR3 loop is CASSDNIQGPTRTTNEKLFF. CDR3 DNA: TGTGCCAGCAGTGATAATATACAGGGGCCCACCCGCACAACTAATGAAAAACTGTTTTTT.

This clonotype was observed many times. The V call is TRBV4-2, the J call TRBJ1-5; D not resolved. Germline lookup yields CDR1 LGHNA and CDR2 YNFKEQ. Trimming removed 1 base from V and 5 bases from J, with 6 bases in between. CDR3 size: 13 residues. CDR3 sequence: CASSQGRDQPQHF. CDR3 nucleotides: TGTGCCAGCAGCCAAGGACGCGATCAGCCCCAGCATTTT.

This clonotype was seen only once. The chain is built from TRBV6-2 or TRBV6-3 and TRBJ2-1; D ambiguous. The CDR3 loop spans 11 amino acids. Germline-derived CDR1 and CDR2 are MNHEY and SVGEGT. Trimming shortened V by 8 bases and J by 7 bases, and 9 bases separated the two germline ends. The CDR3 DNA is TGTGCCAGCGGAGAGAGAAATGAGCAGTTCTTC. It yields the protein CASGERNEQFF.

This clonotype was picked up a small number of times. This chain links TRBV12-3 or TRBV12-4 with TRBJ1-1; D unclear. The V gene lost 6 bases and the J gene lost 4 bases, with 12 bases spanning the gap. The CDR3 is 13 amino acids. For the CDR3, the DNA is TGTGCCAGCAGACATGGCATCGGCACTGAAGCTTTCTTT. It specifies CASRHGIGTEAFF.

This clonotype was seen ten or more times. The V and J genes are TRBV29-1 and TRBJ2-3; D not certain. The CDR3 is 11 amino acids. Germline CDR1 SQVTM, CDR2 ANQGSEA. Trimming shortened V by 6 bases and J by 5 bases, and 9 bases separated the two germline ends. The CDR3 nucleotides are TGCAGCGTGACGCGAGGAGATACGCAGTATTTT. Translation gives CSVTRGDTQYF.

This clonotype was observed a few times. This sequence joins TRBV11-2 and TRBJ2-7; the D is unclear. The germline CDR1 and CDR2 sequences are SGHAT and FQNNGV. V lost 1 base and J lost 0, with 13 bases in between. CDR3 length: 16 amino acids. The CDR3 DNA is TGTGCCAGCAGCTTAGTACACACTCTTGGCTCCTACGAGCAGTACTTC. Translation: CASSLVHTLGSYEQYF.

This sequence joins TRBV5-1 and TRBJ2-3, with TRBD1 identical over 9 bases. CDR1 and CDR2 (germline): SGHRS, YFSETQ. The CDR3 totals 16 residues. Trimming at V came to 2 bases and at J to 4 bases, leaving 8 bases not matched to a gene. In nucleotides, the CDR3 is TGCGCCAGCAGCTTCGTTCCGGGACAGGGTCCAGATACGCAGTATTTT. Its translation: CASSFVPGQGPDTQYF.

The J gene is TRBJ2-2, the V gene TRBV12-3 or TRBV12-4, with 7 bases fitting TRBD1. V was pared by 6 bases and J by 7 bases, with 8 bases of the junction left unmatched. The length of the CDR3 is 14 residues. CDR3 protein: CASSRQGWVGELFF. DNA for the CDR3: TGTGCCAGCAGCCGACAGGGTTGGGTCGGGGAGCTGTTTTTT.

The chain uses TRBV6-5 and TRBJ2-5; 13 nucleotides line up with TRBD2. This CDR3 is 16 amino acids long. Germline CDR1 MNHEY, CDR2 SVGAGI. Trimming at V came to 4 bases and at J to 6 bases, leaving 8 bases not matched to a gene. The CDR3 nucleotides are TGTGCCAGCAGTTCCCTCTGGACTAGCGGGGGTCAGACCCAGTACTTC. Translated, it gives CASSSLWTSGGQTQYF.

The sample holds a few counts of this clonotype. V and J are TRBV12-3 or TRBV12-4 and TRBJ1-1; 7 bases fit TRBD1. V was clipped by 3 bases and J by 8 bases; unmatched bases: 6. The CDR3 contains 13 residues. CDR3 residues: CASSFSGGHEAFF. The CDR3 coding sequence is TGTGCCAGCAGTTTTTCAGGGGGGCACGAAGCTTTCTTT.

The chain combines TRBV6-6 with TRBJ1-1; D gene ambiguous. Germline loops: CDR1 MNHNY, CDR2 SVGAGI (reference sequence). This CDR3 has 11 residues. V lost 5 bases and J 7 bases, leaving 8 bases between the germline ends. This CDR3 reads CASSRDLEAFF. CDR3 nucleotide sequence: TGTGCCAGCAGTAGAGATCTTGAAGCTTTCTTT.

J is TRBJ2-2 and V is TRBV9; D call uncertain. V gave up 8 bases and J gave up 6 bases, with 8 bases separating them. This CDR3 is built from 11 residues. Germline V gene data show CDR1 as SGDLS and CDR2 as YYNGEE. CDR3: CARPRPGELFF. Here the CDR3 DNA reads TGTGCCAGGCCCCGCCCCGGGGAGCTGTTTTTT.

The gene calls are TRBV20-1 and TRBJ2-5, with 9 bases lining up with TRBD2. Germline lookup yields CDR1 DFQATT and CDR2 SNEGSKA (reference sequence). V lost 6 bases and J lost 1; bases outside the gene matches: 9. This CDR3 is built from 15 residues. CDR3 sequence reads: CSALRLAGSQETQYF. The CDR3 DNA sequence: TGCAGTGCCCTCCGGCTAGCGGGATCCCAAGAGACCCAGTACTTC.

This clonotype was picked up a small number of times. The rearrangement joins TRBV21-1 to TRBJ2-7. TRBV21-1 corresponds to a pseudogene. The CDR3 is made up of 13 amino acids. The CDR3 DNA follows: TGTGCCAGCAGCAAAGGGGTTATCTACGAGCAGTACTTC. It codes for CASSKGVIYEQYF.

The sample holds a few counts of this clonotype. This chain joins TRBV12-3 or TRBV12-4 and TRBJ1-2, with TRBD1 matching over 8 bases. V lost 8 bases and J lost 6; bases outside the gene matches: 8. This CDR3 is built from 13 residues. This chain's CDR3 is CASGQGRTDGYTF. The CDR3 region has the DNA TGTGCCAGCGGACAGGGACGTACCGATGGCTACACCTTC.

This clonotype appeared a few times. The rearrangement uses TRBV6-2 or TRBV6-3 and TRBJ2-1; 10 bases match TRBD2. V shed 7 bases, J shed 6 bases, and the junction held 9 bases outside the gene matches. The V gene's germline CDR1 is MNHEY and CDR2 SVGEGT. CDR3 length: 15 amino acids. CDR3 sequence: CASNLGLAGGNEQFF. The CDR3 DNA reads as TGTGCCAGCAACCTCGGGTTAGCGGGAGGCAATGAGCAGTTCTTC.

The sample holds a few counts of this clonotype. This chain joins TRBV15 and TRBJ1-6, with 7 bases matching TRBD1. CDR3 length: 15 residues. With V trimmed by 8 bases and J by 4 bases, 8 bases remained unmatched. Germline V lookup: CDR1 LNHNV, CDR2 YYDKDF (reference sequence). Written as DNA, the CDR3 is TGTGCCACCGGTCAGACAGGGTTTTATAATTCACCCCTCCACTTT. It encodes CATGQTGFYNSPLHF.

The sample holds a few counts of this clonotype. The chain employs TRBV28 and TRBJ2-1; D possibly corresponds to TRBD2 (5 bases). The CDR3 spans 17 residues. Germline assignment: CDR1 MDHEN and CDR2 SYDVKM. Trimming took off 5 bases at V and 3 bases at J, with 20 bases between the two ends. CDR3 nucleotide sequence: TGTGCCAGCAGTCCACCGCGGAGGAGTTGGAACTACAATGAGCAGTTCTTC. Amino acid sequence: CASSPPRRSWNYNEQFF. Complete variable domain (other parts from reference TRBV28 and TRBJ2-1): DVKVTQSSRYLVKRTGEKVFLECVQDMDHENMFWYRQDPGLGLRLIYFSYDVKMKEKGDIPEGYSVSREKKERFSLILESASTNQTSMYLCASSPPRRSWNYNEQFFGPGTRLTVL.

This sequence joins TRBV4-3 and TRBJ1-4; possibly TRBD1 for D (6 bases). The CDR3 covers 17 residues. From germline, CDR1 is LGHNA and CDR2 YSLEER. V gave up 0 bases and J gave up 8 bases, with 19 bases separating them. The CDR3 DNA follows: TGCGCCAGCAGCCAAGACCCCAAGGTCACAGGGTGGGAAAAACTGTTTTTT. Its translation: CASSQDPKVTGWEKLFF.

This chain joins TRBV20-1 and TRBJ2-3, with 7 bases matching TRBD1. With V trimmed by 3 bases and J by 2 bases, 8 bases remained unmatched. From germline, CDR1 is DFQATT and CDR2 SNEGSKA (reference sequence). The CDR3 consists of 15 residues. CDR3: CSASTRDRLTDTQYF. In nucleotides, the CDR3 is TGCAGTGCTAGTACCCGGGACAGACTCACAGATACGCAGTATTTT.

The chain is built from TRBV10-3 and TRBJ1-4, with 8 bases identical to TRBD1. This CDR3 comprises 14 residues. V shed 6 bases, J shed 6 bases, and the junction held 6 bases outside the gene matches. Germline V gene sequence: CDR1 ENHRY, CDR2 SYGVKD. The DNA for the CDR3 is TGTGCCATCAGGAGGACAGGGTTGGATGAAAAACTGTTTTTT. Translation gives CAIRRTGLDEKLFF.

The V call is TRBV7-2, the J call TRBJ2-1; D is possibly TRBD1 or TRBD2 (5 bases each). This CDR3 is built from 13 residues. V shed 2 bases and J shed 12 bases, with 14 bases lying between them. Germline V CDR1 and CDR2: SGHTA, FQGNSA. The CDR3 protein is CASSLRGVRGQFF. The CDR3 nucleotides read TGTGCCAGCAGCTTACGAGGGGTACGGGGGCAGTTCTTC.